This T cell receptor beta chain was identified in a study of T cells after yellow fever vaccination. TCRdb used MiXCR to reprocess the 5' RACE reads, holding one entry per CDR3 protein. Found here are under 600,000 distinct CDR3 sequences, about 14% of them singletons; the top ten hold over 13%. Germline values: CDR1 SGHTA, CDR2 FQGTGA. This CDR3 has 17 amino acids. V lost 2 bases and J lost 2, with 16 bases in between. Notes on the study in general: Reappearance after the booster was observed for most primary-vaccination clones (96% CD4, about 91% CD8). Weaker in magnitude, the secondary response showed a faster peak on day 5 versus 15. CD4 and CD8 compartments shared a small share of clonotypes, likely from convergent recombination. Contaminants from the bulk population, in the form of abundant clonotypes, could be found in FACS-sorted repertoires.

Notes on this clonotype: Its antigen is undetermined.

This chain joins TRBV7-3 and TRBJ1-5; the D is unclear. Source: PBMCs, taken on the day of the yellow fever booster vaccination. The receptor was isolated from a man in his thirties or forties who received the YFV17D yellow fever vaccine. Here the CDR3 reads CASSLHIRPACNQPQHF. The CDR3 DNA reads TGTGCCAGCAGCTTACACATTAGGCCGGCGTGCAATCAGCCCCAGCATTTT.